The next 3 T cell receptor beta chains were all read from a single sample in a study of blood T cell repertoires in COVID-19. The assay was immunoSEQ multiplex PCR, and TCRdb's table has in-frame clones only and misses some. The sample carries about 64,000 clones, about 90% recorded once. Sequencing was performed on peripheral blood. The receptors were sampled from a woman aged 55-75 years with COVID-19, enrolled during active disease.

The chain carries TRBV6-5 and TRBJ2-1, with 7 bases fitting TRBD1. Germline V gene sequence: CDR1 MNHEY, CDR2 SVGAGI. J gave up 10 bases and V 5 bases, and 11 bases lay outside the gene matches. The length of the CDR3 is 14 residues. The CDR3 nucleotides read TGTGCCAGCAGTACTACCGGGACAGTCAACGAGCAGTTCTTC. The encoded protein is CASSTTGTVNEQFF.

CDR3 in DNA: TGTGCCAGTAGTATACAGGGTGGAGGCAATCAGCCCCAGCATTTT. Encoded protein: CASSIQGGGNQPQHF. This chain links TRBV19 with TRBJ1-5; TRBD1 might be the D (5 bases). Trimming cost V 2 bases and J 2 bases, with 10 bases left between them. The CDR3 contains 15 residues. The germline CDR1 and CDR2 sequences are LNHDA and SQIVND (reference sequence).

This chain links TRBV24-1 with TRBJ2-5; 7 nucleotides align to TRBD1. V dropped 3 bases and J dropped 0; count of bases not matched to a gene: 6. This CDR3 is 16 amino acids long. The germline gives CDR1 KGHDR, CDR2 SFDVKD. CDR3 sequence (DNA): TGTGCCACCAGTGATAGACAGGGTGCCAACCAAGAGACCCAGTACTTC. Its protein product is CATSDRQGANQETQYF.